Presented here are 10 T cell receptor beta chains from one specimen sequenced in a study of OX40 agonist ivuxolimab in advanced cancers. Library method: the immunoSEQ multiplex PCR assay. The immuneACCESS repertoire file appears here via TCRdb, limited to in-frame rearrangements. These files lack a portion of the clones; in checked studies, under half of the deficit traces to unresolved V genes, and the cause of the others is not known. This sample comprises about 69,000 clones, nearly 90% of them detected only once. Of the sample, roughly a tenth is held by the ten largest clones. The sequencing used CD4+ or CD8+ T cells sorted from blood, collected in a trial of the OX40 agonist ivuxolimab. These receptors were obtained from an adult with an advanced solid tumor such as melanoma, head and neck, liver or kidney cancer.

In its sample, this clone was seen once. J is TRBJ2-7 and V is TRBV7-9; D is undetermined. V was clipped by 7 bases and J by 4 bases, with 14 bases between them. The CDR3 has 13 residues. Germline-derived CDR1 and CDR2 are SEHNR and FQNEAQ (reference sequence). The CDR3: CASTQEGPYEQYF. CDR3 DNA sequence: TGTGCCAGCACCCAAGAAGGGCCGTACGAGCAGTACTTC.

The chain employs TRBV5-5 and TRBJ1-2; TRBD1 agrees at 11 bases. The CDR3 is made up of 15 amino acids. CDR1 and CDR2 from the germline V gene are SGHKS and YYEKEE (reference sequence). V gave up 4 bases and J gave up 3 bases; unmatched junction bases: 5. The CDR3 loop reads CASSRTGGADYGYTF. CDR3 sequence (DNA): TGTGCCAGCAGCCGGACAGGGGGCGCCGACTATGGCTACACCTTC.

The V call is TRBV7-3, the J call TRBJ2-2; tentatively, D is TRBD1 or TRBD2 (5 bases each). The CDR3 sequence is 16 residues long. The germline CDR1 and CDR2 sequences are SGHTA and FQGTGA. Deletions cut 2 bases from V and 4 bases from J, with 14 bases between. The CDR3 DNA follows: TGTGCCAGCAGCTTACCCGGGACGAGGGGCACCGGGGAGCTGTTTTTT. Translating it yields CASSLPGTRGTGELFF. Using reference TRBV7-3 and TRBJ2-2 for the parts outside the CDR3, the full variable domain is GAGVSQTPSNKVTEKGKYVELRCDPISGHTALYWYRQSLGQGPEFLIYFQGTGAADDSGLPNDRFFAVRPEGSVSTLKIQRTERGDSAVYLCASSLPGTRGTGELFFGEGSRLTVL.

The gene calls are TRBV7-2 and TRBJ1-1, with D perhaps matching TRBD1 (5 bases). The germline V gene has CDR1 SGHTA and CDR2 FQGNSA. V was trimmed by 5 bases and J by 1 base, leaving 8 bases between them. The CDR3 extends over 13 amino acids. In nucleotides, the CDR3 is TGTGCCAGCAGCCCTCAGGGGAACACTGAAGCTTTCTTT. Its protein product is CASSPQGNTEAFF.

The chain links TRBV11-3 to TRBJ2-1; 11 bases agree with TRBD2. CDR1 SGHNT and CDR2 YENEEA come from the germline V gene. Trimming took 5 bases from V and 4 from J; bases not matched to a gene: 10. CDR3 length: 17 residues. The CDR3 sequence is CASSPPPGLADYNEQFF. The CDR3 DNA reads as TGTGCCAGCAGCCCCCCACCGGGACTAGCGGATTACAATGAGCAGTTCTTC. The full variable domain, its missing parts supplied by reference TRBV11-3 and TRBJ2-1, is EAGVVQSPRYKIIEKKQPVAFWCNPISGHNTLYWYLQNLGQGPELLIRYENEEAVDDSQLPKDRFSAERLKGVDSTLKIQPAELGDSAVYLCASSPPPGLADYNEQFFGPGTRLTVL.

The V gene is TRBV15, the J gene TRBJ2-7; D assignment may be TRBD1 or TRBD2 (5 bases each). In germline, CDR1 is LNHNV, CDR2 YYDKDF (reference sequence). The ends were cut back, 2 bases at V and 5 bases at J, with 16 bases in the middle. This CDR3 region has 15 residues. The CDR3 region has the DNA TGTGCCACCAGCAGAAACAGAGGGGCTGGGGACGAGCAGTACTTC. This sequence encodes CATSRNRGAGDEQYF.

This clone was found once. The CDR3 loop reads CASSLSQGNTGELFF. Written as DNA, the CDR3 is TGTGCCAGCAGCTTAAGCCAGGGTAACACCGGGGAGCTGTTTTTT. The rearrangement links TRBV7-3 to TRBJ2-2; TRBD1 is a possible D gene (5 bases). V lost 1 base and J 2 bases, leaving 8 bases between the germline ends. This CDR3 region has 15 residues. Germline CDR1 SGHTA, CDR2 FQGTGA.

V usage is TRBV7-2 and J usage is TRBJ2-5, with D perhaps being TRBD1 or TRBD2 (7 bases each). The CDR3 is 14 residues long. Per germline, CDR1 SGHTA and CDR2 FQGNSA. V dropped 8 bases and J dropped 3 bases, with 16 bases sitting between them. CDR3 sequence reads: CASRPGGVKETQYF. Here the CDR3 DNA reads TGTGCCAGCCGCCCAGGGGGGGTCAAAGAGACCCAGTACTTC.

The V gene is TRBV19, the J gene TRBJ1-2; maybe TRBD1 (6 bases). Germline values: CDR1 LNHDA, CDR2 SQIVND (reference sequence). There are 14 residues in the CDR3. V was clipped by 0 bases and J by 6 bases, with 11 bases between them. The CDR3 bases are TGTGCCAGTAGTATAGACAGGGGAACAAATGGCTACACCTTC. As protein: CASSIDRGTNGYTF.

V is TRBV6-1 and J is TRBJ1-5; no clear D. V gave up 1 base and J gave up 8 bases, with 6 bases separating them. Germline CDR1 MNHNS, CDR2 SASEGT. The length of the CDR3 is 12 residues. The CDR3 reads CASSEGREPQHF. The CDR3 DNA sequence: TGTGCCAGCAGTGAAGGTAGGGAGCCCCAGCATTTT.